This T cell receptor (beta chain) appears in the sequencing data of a study of cytomegalovirus exposure and HLA in healthy donors. Study-level results: Donors were assumed by presence/absence analyses to have roughly uniform sequencing depth.

Trimming cost V 7 bases and J 5 bases, with 15 bases left between them. This CDR3 is built from 15 residues. Germline CDR1 SEHNR, CDR2 FQNEAQ (reference sequence). The PCR ran on 60 Vbeta and 13 Jbeta primers. TCRdb's copy holds only in-frame clones and misses some; the assay was immunoSEQ multiplex PCR. Of some 130,000 clones listed, 80% are singletons. Details on this clone: The antigen is unknown.

Sequencing used PBMCs. The V gene is TRBV7-9, the J gene TRBJ1-6; D is unresolved. The TCR originated in a woman aged 40 to 55 in good health and CMV-seronegative. CDR3 amino acids: CASTETPRDNSPLHF. CDR3 in DNA: TGTGCCAGCACCGAAACGCCCCGAGATAATTCACCCCTCCACTTT.